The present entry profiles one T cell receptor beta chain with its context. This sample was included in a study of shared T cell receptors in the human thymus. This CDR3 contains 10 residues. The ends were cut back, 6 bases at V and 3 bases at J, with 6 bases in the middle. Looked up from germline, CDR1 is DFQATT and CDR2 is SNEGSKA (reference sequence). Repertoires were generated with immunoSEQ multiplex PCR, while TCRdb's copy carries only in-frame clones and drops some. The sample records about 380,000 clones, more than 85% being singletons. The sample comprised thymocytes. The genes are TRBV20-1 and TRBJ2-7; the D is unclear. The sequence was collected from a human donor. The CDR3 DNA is TGCAGTGCCCCCGGCTACGAGCAGTACTTC. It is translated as CSAPGYEQYF.